The following is a TCR beta chain sequence with its context. Its antigen is undetermined. The germline gives CDR1 DFQATT, CDR2 SNEGSKA (reference sequence). J lost 7 bases, V lost 3 bases, and 9 bases had no gene match. The CDR3 contains 16 residues. Repertoires were generated with immunoSEQ multiplex PCR, while TCRdb's copy carries only in-frame clones and drops some. The table lists approximately 65,000 clones, over 60% of them singletons. This record belongs to a study of T cell responses to AZD1222 COVID-19 vaccine. Points from the study as a whole: Spike-specific TCR breadth and depth went up after people got two AZD1222 doses.

The receptor comes from an adult in good health. The source material was peripheral blood, sampled on day 0 of AZD1222 vaccination. The gene calls are TRBV20-1 and TRBJ2-1; 13 positions match TRBD2. The CDR3 reads CSASSVTSGGRNEQFF. CDR3 nucleotides: TGCAGTGCTAGTAGTGTGACTAGCGGGGGGAGGAATGAGCAGTTCTTC.